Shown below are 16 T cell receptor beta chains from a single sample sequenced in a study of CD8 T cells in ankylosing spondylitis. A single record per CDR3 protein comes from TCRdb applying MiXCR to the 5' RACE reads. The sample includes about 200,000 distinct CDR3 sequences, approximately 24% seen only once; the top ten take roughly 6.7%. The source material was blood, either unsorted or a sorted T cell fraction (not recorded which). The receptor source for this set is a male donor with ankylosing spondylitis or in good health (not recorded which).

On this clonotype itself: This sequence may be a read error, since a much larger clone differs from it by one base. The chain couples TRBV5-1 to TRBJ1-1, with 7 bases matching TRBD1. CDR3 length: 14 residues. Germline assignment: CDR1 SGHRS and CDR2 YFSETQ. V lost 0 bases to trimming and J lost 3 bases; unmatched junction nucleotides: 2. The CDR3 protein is CASSLVTGYTEAFF. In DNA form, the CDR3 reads TGCGCCAGCAGCTTGGTGACAGGGTACACTGAAGCTTTCTTT.

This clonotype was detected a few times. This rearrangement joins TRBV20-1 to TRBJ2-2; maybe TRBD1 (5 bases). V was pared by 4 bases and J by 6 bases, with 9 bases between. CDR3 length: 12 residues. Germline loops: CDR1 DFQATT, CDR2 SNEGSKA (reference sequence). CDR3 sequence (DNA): TGCAGTGCTAACAAGGGGCCCGGGGAGCTGTTTTTT. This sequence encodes CSANKGPGELFF.

The CDR3 region is CASTPSGAWGETQYF. The CDR3 DNA reads TGTGCCAGCACCCCTAGCGGAGCTTGGGGAGAGACCCAGTACTTC. This sequence joins TRBV3-1 and TRBJ2-5; 7 nucleotides line up with TRBD2. CDR1 and CDR2 (germline): LGHDT, YNNKEL (reference sequence). J lost 4 bases, V lost 7 bases, and 12 bases had no gene match. The CDR3 has 15 amino acids.

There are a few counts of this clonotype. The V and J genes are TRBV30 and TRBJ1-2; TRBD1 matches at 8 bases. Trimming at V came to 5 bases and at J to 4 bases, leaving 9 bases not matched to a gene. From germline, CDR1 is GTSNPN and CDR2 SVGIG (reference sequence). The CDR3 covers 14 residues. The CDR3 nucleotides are TGTGCCTGGGGGGACAGGAGACACGGCTATGGCTACACCTTC. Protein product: CAWGDRRHGYGYTF.

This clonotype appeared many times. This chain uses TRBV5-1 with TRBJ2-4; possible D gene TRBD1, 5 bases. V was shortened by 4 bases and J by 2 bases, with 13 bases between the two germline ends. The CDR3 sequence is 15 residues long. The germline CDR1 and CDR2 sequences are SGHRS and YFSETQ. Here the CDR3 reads CASSHLSGSKNIQYF. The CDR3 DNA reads TGCGCCAGCAGCCACCTCTCAGGGTCCAAAAACATTCAGTACTTC.

The CDR3 bases are TGTGCCAGCTCGGACGGGGGCCGCTACGAGCAGTACTTC. As protein: CASSDGGRYEQYF. This chain uses TRBV25-1 with TRBJ2-7, with D perhaps TRBD1 or TRBD2 (6 bases each). Trimming left V 8 bases short and J 3 bases short, with 14 bases between. The CDR3 sequence is 13 residues long. Germline lookup yields CDR1 MGHDK and CDR2 SYGVNS.

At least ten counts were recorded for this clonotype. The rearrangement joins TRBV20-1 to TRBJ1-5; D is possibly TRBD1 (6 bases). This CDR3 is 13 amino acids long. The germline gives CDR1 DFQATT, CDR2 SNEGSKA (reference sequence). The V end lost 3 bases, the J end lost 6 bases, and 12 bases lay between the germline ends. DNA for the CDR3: TGCAGTGCTAGTCAGGGGCGGGTTCAGCCCCAGCATTTT. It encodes CSASQGRVQPQHF.

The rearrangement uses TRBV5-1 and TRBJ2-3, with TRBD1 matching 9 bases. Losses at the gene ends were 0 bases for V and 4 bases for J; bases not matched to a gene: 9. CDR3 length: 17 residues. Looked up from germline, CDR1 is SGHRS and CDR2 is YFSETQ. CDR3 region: CASSLALSGQGSDTQYF. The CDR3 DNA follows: TGCGCCAGCAGCTTGGCACTTTCGGGACAGGGTTCAGATACGCAGTATTTT. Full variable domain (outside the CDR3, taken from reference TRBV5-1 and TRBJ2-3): KAGVTQTPRYLIKTRGQQVTLSCSPISGHRSVSWYQQTPGQGLQFLFEYFSETQRNKGNFPGRFSGRQFSNSRSEMNVSTLELGDSALYLCASSLALSGQGSDTQYFGPGTRLTVL.

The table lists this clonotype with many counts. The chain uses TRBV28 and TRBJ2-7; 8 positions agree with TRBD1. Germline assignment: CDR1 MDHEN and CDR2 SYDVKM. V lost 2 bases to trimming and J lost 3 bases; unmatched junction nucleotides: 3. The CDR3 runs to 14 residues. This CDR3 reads CASSLIGQGYEQYF. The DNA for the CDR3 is TGTGCCAGCAGTTTAATCGGACAGGGCTACGAGCAGTACTTC.

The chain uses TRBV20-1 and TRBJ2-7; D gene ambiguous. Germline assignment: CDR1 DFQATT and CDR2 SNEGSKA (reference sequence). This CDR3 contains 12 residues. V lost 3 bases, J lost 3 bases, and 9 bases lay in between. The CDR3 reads CSASVADYEQYF. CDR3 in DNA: TGCAGTGCTAGCGTCGCAGACTACGAGCAGTACTTC.

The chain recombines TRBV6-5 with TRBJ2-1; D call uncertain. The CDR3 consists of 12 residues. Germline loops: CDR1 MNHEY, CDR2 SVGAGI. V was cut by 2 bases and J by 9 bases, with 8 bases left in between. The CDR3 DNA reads TGTGCCAGCAGTTACCCTACGGCTGAGCAGTTCTTC. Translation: CASSYPTAEQFF.

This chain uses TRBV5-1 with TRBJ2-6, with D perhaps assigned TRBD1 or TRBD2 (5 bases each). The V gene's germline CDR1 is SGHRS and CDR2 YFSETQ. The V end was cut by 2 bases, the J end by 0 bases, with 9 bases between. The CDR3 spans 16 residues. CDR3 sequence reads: CASSFSGASGANVLTF. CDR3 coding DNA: TGCGCCAGCAGCTTTTCCGGGGCCTCTGGGGCCAACGTCCTGACTTTC.

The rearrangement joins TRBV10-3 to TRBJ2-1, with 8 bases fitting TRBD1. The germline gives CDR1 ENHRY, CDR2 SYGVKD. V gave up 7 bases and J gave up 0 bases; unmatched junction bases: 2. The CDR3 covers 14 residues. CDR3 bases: TGTGCCATCATGGGACAGGCCTCCTACAATGAGCAGTTCTTC. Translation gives CAIMGQASYNEQFF.

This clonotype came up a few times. CDR3 sequence reads: CSARSGTETQYF. CDR3 coding DNA: TGCAGTGCCCGTAGCGGGACAGAGACCCAGTACTTC. V usage is TRBV20-1 and J usage is TRBJ2-5; 8 nucleotides agree with TRBD2. Germline V lookup: CDR1 DFQATT, CDR2 SNEGSKA (reference sequence). The trim removed 6 bases at V and 4 bases at J, leaving 4 bases unmatched. This CDR3 spans 12 amino acids.

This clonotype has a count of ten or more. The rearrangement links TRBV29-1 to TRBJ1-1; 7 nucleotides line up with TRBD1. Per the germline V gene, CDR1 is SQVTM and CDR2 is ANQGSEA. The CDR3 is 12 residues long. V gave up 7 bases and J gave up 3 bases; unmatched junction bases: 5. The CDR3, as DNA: TGCAGCGCCCACAGGGGATACACTGAAGCTTTCTTT. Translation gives CSAHRGYTEAFF.

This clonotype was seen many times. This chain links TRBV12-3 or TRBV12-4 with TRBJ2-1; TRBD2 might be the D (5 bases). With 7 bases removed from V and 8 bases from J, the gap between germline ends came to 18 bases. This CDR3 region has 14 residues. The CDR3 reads CASIQPDYTHEQFF. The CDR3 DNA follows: TGTGCCAGCATCCAACCCGACTACACCCATGAGCAGTTCTTC.